One sample yielded the 25 T cell receptor beta chains listed below, sequenced in a study of breast tumors, draining lymph nodes, adjacent tissues. Via MiXCR, TCRdb re-called the multiplex PCR reads, giving one row per CDR3 protein. The sample holds about 270,000 distinct CDR3 sequences, roughly 31% seen once. Axillary draining lymph nodes of breast cancer patients supplied the node samples. The sample was axillary lymph node tissue. The receptors stem from a female donor with breast cancer. Some clones in this sample may be carry-over from other donors' samples.

This clonotype appeared a single time. This may be a read error, as it is one base from a much larger clone. Because the CDR3 is missing its conserved closing phenylalanine or tryptophan, this is likely a read error. V usage is TRBV10-2 and J usage is TRBJ2-2, with unresolved D. The CDR3 consists of 13 residues. CDR1 and CDR2 from the germline V gene are WSHSY and SAAADI. CDR3 sequence reads: CASSPIAGGELFS. Here the CDR3 DNA reads TGTGCCAGCAGCCCCATAGCAGGCGGGGAGCTGTTTTCT.

This clonotype was recorded many times. The chain uses TRBV9 and TRBJ2-2; D gene ambiguous. V lost 0 bases and J 3 bases, leaving 6 bases between the germline ends. Germline V CDR1 and CDR2: SGDLS, YYNGEE. This CDR3 comprises 14 residues. CDR3: CASSVEVHTGELFF. The CDR3 DNA reads as TGTGCCAGCAGCGTAGAGGTACACACCGGGGAGCTGTTTTTT.

There are many counts of this clonotype. The chain uses TRBV11-2 and TRBJ1-6, with a possible D match to TRBD1 (5 bases). Trimming shortened V by 2 bases and J by 5 bases, and 7 bases separated the two germline ends. The germline V gene has CDR1 SGHAT and CDR2 FQNNGV. This CDR3 spans 14 amino acids. CDR3 region: CASSLFRDNSPLHF. In nucleotides, the CDR3 is TGTGCCAGCAGCTTATTCAGGGATAATTCACCCCTCCACTTT.

The J gene is TRBJ2-7, the V gene TRBV11-3, with 7 bases fitting TRBD1. V lost 0 bases to trimming and J lost 0 bases; unmatched junction nucleotides: 8. Germline assignment: CDR1 SGHNT and CDR2 YENEEA. This CDR3 contains 17 residues. The CDR3 protein is CASSLDGAPGGSYEQYF. As DNA, the CDR3 is TGTGCCAGCAGCTTAGACGGCGCCCCAGGGGGCTCCTACGAGCAGTACTTC. The full variable domain, rest sourced from reference TRBV11-3 and TRBJ2-7, is EAGVVQSPRYKIIEKKQPVAFWCNPISGHNTLYWYLQNLGQGPELLIRYENEEAVDDSQLPKDRFSAERLKGVDSTLKIQPAELGDSAVYLCASSLDGAPGGSYEQYFGPGTRLTVT.

The chain links TRBV29-1 to TRBJ1-5; 9 positions match TRBD1. The CDR3 is 14 residues long. Germline V gene sequence: CDR1 SQVTM, CDR2 ANQGSEA. Trimming removed 4 bases from V and 5 bases from J; junction bases left unmatched: 6. The CDR3 DNA reads TGCAGCGTTGCGGAGACAGGGGGGGATCAGCCCCAGCATTTT. Translated: CSVAETGGDQPQHF.

In its sample, this clonotype was seen many times. J is TRBJ2-1 and V is TRBV11-2, with a possible D match to TRBD1 (6 bases). CDR1 and CDR2 from the germline V gene are SGHAT and FQNNGV. CDR3 length: 16 amino acids. V was trimmed by 4 bases and J by 10 bases, leaving 23 bases between them. The CDR3 DNA reads TGTGCCAGCAGCTCTAAACCGGGACACCTCCTGTCCGAGCAGTTCTTC. Translation: CASSSKPGHLLSEQFF.

This clonotype was recorded a few times. An end of the junction does not agree with germline; a read error may underlie this. The chain recombines TRBV10-3 with TRBJ1-1; the D is unclear. The CDR3 has 13 amino acids. The germline V gene has CDR1 ENHRY and CDR2 SYGVKD. The CDR3, as DNA: TGTGCCAGCAGTTATCGGCAGCCGCCGGTTGCGCTCTTT. Amino acid sequence: CASSYRQPPVALF.

This clonotype was observed a single time. The V gene is TRBV19, the J gene TRBJ2-7, with unresolved D. There are 13 residues in the CDR3. V lost 5 bases, J lost 3 bases, and 11 bases lay in between. Germline loops: CDR1 LNHDA, CDR2 SQIVND (reference sequence). CDR3 loop: CASSPRSGYEQYF. Here the CDR3 DNA reads TGTGCCAGTAGTCCGAGATCGGGCTACGAGCAGTACTTC. The full variable domain, with the rest looked up from reference TRBV19 and TRBJ2-7, is DGGITQSPKYLFRKEGQNVTLSCEQNLNHDAMYWYRQDPGQGLRLIYYSQIVNDFQKGDIAEGYSVSREKKESFPLTVTSAQKNPTAFYLCASSPRSGYEQYFGPGTRLTVT.

This clonotype has a handful of counts. This chain links TRBV6-1 with TRBJ2-5, with D possibly TRBD2 on 5 matching bases. The CDR3 has 12 residues. Per germline, CDR1 MNHNS and CDR2 SASEGT. Trimming shortened V by 8 bases and J by 7 bases, and 14 bases separated the two germline ends. CDR3 in amino acids: CASGRVVGTQYF. In DNA form, the CDR3 reads TGTGCCAGCGGGCGGGTTGTGGGGACCCAGTACTTC.

This clonotype was seen at least ten times. The chain employs TRBV4-2 and TRBJ2-6; D is perhaps TRBD1 (6 bases). Germline assignment: CDR1 LGHNA and CDR2 YNFKEQ. There are 16 residues in the CDR3. Trimming took off 0 bases at V and 0 bases at J, with 6 bases between the two ends. The CDR3 bases are TGTGCCAGCAGCCAAGAACAGGGCTCTGGGGCCAACGTCCTGACTTTC. Its protein is CASSQEQGSGANVLTF.

This clonotype has at least ten counts. The chain uses TRBV7-2 and TRBJ2-5; the D gene is possibly TRBD2 (6 bases). This CDR3 region has 13 residues. Germline CDR1 SGHTA, CDR2 FQGNSA. V was pared by 5 bases and J by 5 bases, with 12 bases between. Here the CDR3 reads CASSPGTGETQYF. CDR3 in DNA: TGTGCCAGCAGCCCCGGGACTGGGGAGACCCAGTACTTC.

This clonotype was found a few times. Given a much more abundant clone one base away, this may be a read error. The V gene is TRBV5-1, the J gene TRBJ2-7; possible D gene TRBD2, 7 bases. Germline V gives CDR1 SGHRS, CDR2 YFSETQ. This CDR3 has 13 residues. CDR3 sequence: CASSFGGAYDQYF. CDR3 nucleotide sequence: TGCGCCAGCAGCTTTGGGGGGGCCTACGACCAGTACTTC.

There are a few counts of this clonotype. The CDR3 loop reads CASTPPPGTGRTGELFF. The CDR3, as DNA: TGTGCCAGCACTCCCCCACCCGGGACAGGGCGAACCGGGGAGCTGTTTTTT. This chain links TRBV28 with TRBJ2-2; 9 bases are a match to TRBD1. J gave up 5 bases and V 7 bases, and 14 bases lay outside the gene matches. CDR3 length: 17 residues. Looked up from germline, CDR1 is MDHEN and CDR2 is SYDVKM.

With regard to this clonotype: Given a much more abundant clone one base away, this may be a read error. The chain links TRBV5-6 to TRBJ2-5, with 7 bases that match TRBD1. Germline values: CDR1 SGHDT, CDR2 YYEEEE. The CDR3 consists of 14 residues. CDR3 region: CASSSPGQTYEQCF. The DNA of the CDR3 is TGTGCCAGCAGCTCACCGGGACAGACCTACGAGCAGTGCTTC.

This clonotype appeared many times. The CDR3 DNA reads as TGTGCCAGCAGTTACGCGGACAGCGATGGCTACACCTTC. It is translated as CASSYADSDGYTF. This sequence joins TRBV6-6 and TRBJ1-2; weak D call: TRBD1 (6 bases). Between the trimmed V and J ends, which lost 2 bases and 6 bases, there was a span of 10 bases. CDR3 size: 13 residues. Germline CDR1 MNHNY, CDR2 SVGAGI (reference sequence).

In regard to this clonotype: A much larger clone lies one base from this, so it may be a read error. The chain links TRBV11-1 to TRBJ2-3; 7 positions match TRBD1. The CDR3 is 14 residues long. The J segment lost 4 bases and the V segment lost 2 bases, leaving 3 bases of the junction unmatched. Germline V gene sequence: CDR1 SGHAT, CDR2 FQDESV (reference sequence). The DNA of the CDR3 is TGTGCCAGCAGCTTAAGAAGGGGGCCAGATACGCAGTATTTT. Translation gives CASSLRRGPDTQYF.

The table lists this clonotype with many counts. V gene TRBV6-1 combines with J gene TRBJ1-5, with 10 bases aligning to TRBD1. CDR3 length: 16 amino acids. Germline assignment: CDR1 MNHNS and CDR2 SASEGT. J gave up 4 bases and V 4 bases, and 7 bases lay outside the gene matches. CDR3 coding DNA: TGTGCCAGCAGTGCCCGGGACAGGGGTTTGAATCAGCCCCAGCATTTT. Its translation: CASSARDRGLNQPQHF.

The sample holds one count of this clonotype. This may arise from a read error, as a much more abundant clone is one base away. V is TRBV11-2 and J is TRBJ2-1, with D tentatively TRBD2 (7 bases). V gave up 7 bases and J gave up 4 bases, with 17 bases separating them. The CDR3 has 15 residues. The V gene's germline CDR1 is SGHAT and CDR2 FQNNGV. The CDR3 sequence: CASIRGGLGYNEQFF. The CDR3 DNA reads TGTGCCAGCATAAGGGGGGGACTGGGATACAATGAGCAGTTCTTC.

As concerns this clonotype: One end of the junction is discordant with germline, which a read error may explain. The chain couples TRBV29-1 to TRBJ2-5, with D possibly TRBD2 on 6 matching bases. This CDR3 comprises 12 residues. Germline V gene data show CDR1 as SQVTM and CDR2 as ANQGSEA. CDR3 amino acids: CSVEIDGEAQCF. The CDR3 DNA is TGCAGCGTTGAAATTGATGGGGAGGCCCAGTGCTTC.

The chain joins TRBV7-9 to TRBJ1-1; D gene unclear. V dropped 8 bases and J dropped 5 bases, with 12 bases sitting between them. The CDR3 contains 12 residues. Germline V CDR1 and CDR2: SEHNR, FQNEAQ (reference sequence). In nucleotides, the CDR3 is TGTGCCAGCTTGCAGGCGCAGACTGAAGCTTTCTTT. Residues: CASLQAQTEAFF.

This clonotype was recorded many times. This chain connects TRBV28 to TRBJ1-6; possibly TRBD1 for D (6 bases). V lost 7 bases and J 7 bases, leaving 14 bases between the germline ends. Germline loops: CDR1 MDHEN, CDR2 SYDVKM. The CDR3 runs to 14 residues. CDR3 loop: CASTPWGGNSPLHF. CDR3 bases: TGTGCCAGCACCCCCTGGGGGGGCAATTCACCCCTCCACTTT.

The chain couples TRBV28 to TRBJ2-7, with a weak D call TRBD1 (5 bases). CDR3 length: 16 residues. In germline, CDR1 is MDHEN, CDR2 SYDVKM. V was trimmed by 6 bases and J by 0 bases, leaving 18 bases between them. CDR3 sequence (DNA): TGTGCCAGCAGCGAAGTCCGACAGAGGAGCTCCTACGAGCAGTACTTC. As protein: CASSEVRQRSSYEQYF.

This clonotype occurred many times. The chain is built from TRBV19 and TRBJ2-6, with 11 bases lining up with TRBD2. V shed 5 bases and J 0 bases; nucleotides not matched to a gene: 0. Germline V CDR1 and CDR2: LNHDA, SQIVND (reference sequence). This CDR3 has 16 residues. CDR3: CASSGTSGSGANVLTF. In DNA form, the CDR3 reads TGTGCCAGTAGTGGGACTAGCGGCTCTGGGGCCAACGTCCTGACTTTC.

As concerns this clonotype: A read error may explain this, as a much larger clone is one base away. This CDR3 is missing its conserved last phenylalanine or tryptophan, likely due to a read error. This chain connects TRBV11-2 to TRBJ2-1; D possibly corresponds to TRBD2 (5 bases). The CDR3 length is 16 residues. Per the germline V gene, CDR1 is SGHAT and CDR2 is FQNNGV. The V gene lost 4 bases and the J gene lost 0 bases, with 13 bases spanning the gap. As DNA, the CDR3 is TGTGCCAGCAGCTCCTTGAGGGCGAGCTCCTACAATGAGCAGTTCTCC. It is translated as CASSSLRASSYNEQFS.

Details on this clonotype: A read error may produce the germline difference seen at one junction end. This chain uses TRBV7-9 with TRBJ2-2; D perhaps matches TRBD2 (5 bases). The CDR3 consists of 16 residues. Germline V gene data show CDR1 as SEHNR and CDR2 as FQNEAQ (reference sequence). In DNA form, the CDR3 reads TGTGCCGGCAGCTTAGTTTTGGCGGGTGAAACCGGGGAGCTGTTTTTT. Translating it yields CAGSLVLAGETGELFF.